This T cell receptor beta chain was observed in a study of blood T cell repertoires in COVID-19. In the original analysis: Researchers report that nucleated cell counts were estimated from reference gene primer amplification. Clones were sequenced by immunoSEQ multiplex PCR, and TCRdb holds only the in-frame ones, with some missing. The V and J calls and the clone size are those of that table, but D and trimming were determined from the DNA. The repertoire includes about 68,000 clones, approximately 90% of them detected once, and 2% to 3% sits in the top ten. Germline V lookup: CDR1 LGHNA, CDR2 YNFKEQ. The germline V and J ends were trimmed by 0 bases and 8 bases, with 17 bases remaining between them. The CDR3 runs to 16 residues.

The clonotype was recovered from a man in his fifties with COVID-19, enrolled during active disease. The J gene is TRBJ2-1, the V gene TRBV4-2; tentative D call: TRBD2 (6 bases). Sequencing input: peripheral blood. The CDR3 spells CASSQEESGLFYEQFF. The CDR3 DNA sequence: TGTGCCAGCAGCCAAGAGGAATCCGGACTATTTTATGAGCAGTTCTTC.